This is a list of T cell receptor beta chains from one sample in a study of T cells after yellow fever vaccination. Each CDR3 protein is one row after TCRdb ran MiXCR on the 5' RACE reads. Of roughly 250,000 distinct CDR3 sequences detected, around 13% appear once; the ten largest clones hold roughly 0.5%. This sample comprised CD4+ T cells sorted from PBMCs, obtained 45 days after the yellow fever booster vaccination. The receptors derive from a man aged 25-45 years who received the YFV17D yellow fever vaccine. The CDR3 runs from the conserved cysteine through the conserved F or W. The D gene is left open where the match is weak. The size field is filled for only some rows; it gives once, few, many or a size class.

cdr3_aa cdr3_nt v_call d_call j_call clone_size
CASSLFFRGSEQFF TGTGCCAGCAGTTTATTTTTCAGGGGAAGTGAGCAGTTCTTC TRBV27 NA TRBJ2-1 NA
CSLTSGSTDTQYF TGCAGCTTGACTAGCGGGAGCACAGATACGCAGTATTTT TRBV20-1 TRBD2 TRBJ2-3 few
CASSPRWGGRDTQYF TGCGCCAGCAGCCCGAGGTGGGGAGGGCGCGATACGCAGTATTTT TRBV4-3 TRBD2 TRBJ2-3 NA
CASSLGERAKAFF TGTGCCAGCAGTTTAGGAGAACGGGCCAAAGCTTTCTTT TRBV12-3/TRBV12-4 NA TRBJ1-1 many
CSASLTSGSEQYF TGCAGTGCTAGCTTGACTAGCGGGAGCGAGCAGTACTTC TRBV20-1 TRBD2 TRBJ2-7 NA
CASSFGAGGTDTQYF TGTGCCAGCAGCTTTGGAGCGGGGGGCACAGATACGCAGTATTTT TRBV11-2 TRBD2 TRBJ2-3 many
CASRAGGRTDTQYF TGTGCCAGCCGCGCGGGAGGGCGAACAGATACGCAGTATTTT TRBV28 TRBD2 TRBJ2-3 few
CANSTHGGGTQYF TGTGCCAACTCTACACACGGTGGAGGGACCCAGTACTTC TRBV21-1 NA TRBJ2-5 few
CVSSYFRDYNTGELFF TGTGTCAGCAGTTACTTCCGGGACTACAACACCGGGGAGCTGTTTTTT TRBV6-5 TRBD2 TRBJ2-2 NA
CASSQTVGGAAYEQYF TGTGCCAGCTCACAAACCGTGGGGGGTGCCGCCTACGAGCAGTACTTC TRBV18 NA TRBJ2-7 few
CASSLAPGRTEAFF TGTGCCAGCAGCTTAGCTCCGGGAAGGACTGAAGCTTTCTTT TRBV7-9 NA TRBJ1-1 few
CASSLNRGEADTQYF TGTGCCAGCAGCTTGAACAGGGGAGAGGCAGATACGCAGTATTTT TRBV7-2 TRBD1 TRBJ2-3 NA
CASSPSGGFNSPLHF TGTGCCAGCAGCCCCTCCGGTGGATTTAATTCACCCCTCCACTTT TRBV3-1 NA TRBJ1-6 few
CASRAGRGPTYNEQFF TGTGCCAGCAGGGCTGGGAGGGGCCCAACCTACAATGAGCAGTTCTTC TRBV6-2/TRBV6-3 TRBD2 TRBJ2-1 NA
CASSPRERSYGYTF TGTGCCAGCAGCCCCAGGGAGAGAAGCTATGGCTACACCTTC TRBV12-3/TRBV12-4 NA TRBJ1-2 NA
CASSPPAGTPGANVLTF TGTGCCAGCAGTCCTCCGGCAGGAACTCCTGGGGCCAACGTCCTGACTTTC TRBV28 NA TRBJ2-6 NA
CSVGVSQGYEQYF TGCAGCGTTGGTGTAAGCCAGGGGTACGAGCAGTACTTC TRBV29-1 NA TRBJ2-7 medium-sized
CSARGLAGGGDTQYF TGCAGTGCTAGGGGACTAGCGGGAGGAGGAGATACGCAGTATTTT TRBV20-1 TRBD2 TRBJ2-3 NA
CASRPSGPLPHEQFF TGTGCCAGCAGGCCAAGCGGCCCTTTACCCCATGAGCAGTTCTTC TRBV6-2/TRBV6-3 NA TRBJ2-1 few
CASRPGGTYNEQFF TGTGCCAGCAGGCCGGGAGGAACTTACAATGAGCAGTTCTTC TRBV12-3/TRBV12-4 TRBD2 TRBJ2-1 NA
CASSTPPYTQYF TGTGCCAGCAGCACGCCCCCTTATACGCAGTATTTT TRBV12-3/TRBV12-4 NA TRBJ2-3 few
CASSRGGGTTEAFF TGTGCCAGCTCACGAGGAGGGGGAACAACTGAAGCTTTCTTT TRBV18 NA TRBJ1-1 many
CSARSGASYNEQFF TGCAGTGCAAGAAGCGGGGCTTCCTACAATGAGCAGTTCTTC TRBV20-1 TRBD2 TRBJ2-1 many
CASSQPGVALAKNIQYF TGTGCCAGCAGCCAACCTGGGGTAGCTTTGGCCAAAAACATTCAGTACTTC TRBV3-1 NA TRBJ2-4 few
CSASPSATNEKLFF TGCAGTGCTTCACCGAGCGCAACTAATGAAAAACTGTTTTTT TRBV20-1 NA TRBJ1-4 few
CSAWYAGLGFNEQFF TGCAGTGCTTGGTATGCGGGACTGGGGTTTAATGAGCAGTTCTTC TRBV20-1 NA TRBJ2-1 NA
CSVAGIVTDTQYF TGCAGCGTCGCAGGGATCGTCACAGATACGCAGTATTTT TRBV29-1 NA TRBJ2-3 few
CSASPFDGKNIQYF TGCAGTGCTAGTCCCTTTGACGGCAAAAACATTCAGTACTTC TRBV20-1 NA TRBJ2-4 many
CAWDSDSLQETQYF TGTGCCTGGGATAGTGACAGCCTCCAAGAGACCCAGTACTTC TRBV30 NA TRBJ2-5 NA
CSVKPRQGQETQYF TGCAGCGTTAAACCTAGACAGGGACAAGAGACCCAGTACTTC TRBV29-1 TRBD1 TRBJ2-5 NA
CASREDRIFYNEQFF TGTGCCAGCAGGGAAGACAGAATTTTCTACAATGAGCAGTTCTTC TRBV25-1 NA TRBJ2-1 few
CSPGILNTEAFF TGCAGCCCCGGAATCCTGAACACTGAAGCTTTCTTT TRBV20-1 NA TRBJ1-1 few
CSVDGLAGRSYNEQFF TGCAGTGTTGACGGACTAGCGGGACGCTCCTACAATGAGCAGTTCTTC TRBV20-1 TRBD2 TRBJ2-1 NA
CASRKRELLETQYF TGTGCCAGCAGGAAGCGGGAGCTATTAGAGACCCAGTACTTC TRBV7-2 TRBD2 TRBJ2-5 NA
CASKPQGGTDTQYF TGCGCCAGCAAACCACAGGGCGGCACAGATACGCAGTATTTT TRBV10-2 NA TRBJ2-3 few
CASSFPGTSMYF TGTGCCAGCAGCTTCCCCGGGACTAGCATGTACTTC TRBV7-2 TRBD2 TRBJ2-5 NA
CASSSRANEQFF TGTGCCAGCAGCTCTCGAGCCAATGAGCAGTTCTTC TRBV5-5 NA TRBJ2-1 few
CSVAAVGYNEQFF TGCAGCGTTGCAGCGGTGGGGTACAATGAGCAGTTCTTC TRBV29-1 NA TRBJ2-1 many
CASIGRAANEQFF TGTGCCAGCATCGGTAGGGCGGCCAATGAGCAGTTCTTC TRBV7-8 NA TRBJ2-1 NA
CASRQLAVENIQYF TGTGCCAGCAGACAACTAGCGGTGGAGAACATTCAGTACTTC TRBV6-1 TRBD2 TRBJ2-4 few